This TCR beta chain was identified during a study of brain T cells in children with intractable seizures. Study outcomes and limitations: Absence of clones before surgery may stem from lower sequencing depth. Only CDR3 sequence similarity suggested viral specificity, without known HCMV serostatus.

On this clone itself: Antigen: not known.

The time point here: blood from clinic visit 5 months post-surgery; TSC patient then seizure free. Surgery cases with the highest brain T cell transcript signatures were chosen for sequencing. Before surgery, patients took at least one anti-epileptic drug. Clones were sequenced by immunoSEQ multiplex PCR, and TCRdb holds only the in-frame ones, with some missing. The table has about 320,000 clones, over 90% seen once. The CDR3 sequence is 13 residues long. V lost 5 bases, J lost 5 bases, and 12 bases lay in between. The germline V gene encodes CDR1 MNHEY and CDR2 SMNVEV (reference sequence). The sequence was collected from a boy younger than two with tuberous sclerosis and intractable seizures. The chain combines TRBV27 with TRBJ1-2; maybe TRBD1 (6 bases). The material sequenced was peripheral blood, taken roughly 5 months after surgery. CDR3 loop: CASSVQGGYGYTF. The CDR3 DNA reads TGTGCCAGCAGTGTACAGGGCGGATATGGCTACACCTTC.